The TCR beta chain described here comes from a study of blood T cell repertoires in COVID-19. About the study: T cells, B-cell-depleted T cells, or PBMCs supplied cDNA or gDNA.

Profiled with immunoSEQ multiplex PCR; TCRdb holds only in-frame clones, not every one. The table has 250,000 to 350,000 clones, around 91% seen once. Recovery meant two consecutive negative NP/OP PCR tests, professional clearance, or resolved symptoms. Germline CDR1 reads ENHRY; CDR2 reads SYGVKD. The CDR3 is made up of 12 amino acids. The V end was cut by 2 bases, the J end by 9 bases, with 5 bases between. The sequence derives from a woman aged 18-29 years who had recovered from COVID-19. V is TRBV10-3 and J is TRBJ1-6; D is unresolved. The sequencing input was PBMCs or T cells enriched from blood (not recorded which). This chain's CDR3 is CAISEMASPLHF. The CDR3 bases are TGTGCCATCAGTGAGATGGCTTCACCCCTCCACTTT.